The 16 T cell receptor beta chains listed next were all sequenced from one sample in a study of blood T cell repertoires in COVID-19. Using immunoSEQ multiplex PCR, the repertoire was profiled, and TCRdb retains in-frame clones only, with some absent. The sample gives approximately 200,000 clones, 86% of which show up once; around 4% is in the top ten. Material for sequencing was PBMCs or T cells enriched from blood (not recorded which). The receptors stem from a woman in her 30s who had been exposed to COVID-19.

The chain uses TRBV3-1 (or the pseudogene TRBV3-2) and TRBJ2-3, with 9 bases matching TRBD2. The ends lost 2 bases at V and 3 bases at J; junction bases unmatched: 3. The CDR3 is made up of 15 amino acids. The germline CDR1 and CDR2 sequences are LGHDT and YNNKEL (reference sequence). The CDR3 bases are TGTGCCAGCAGCCAACTAGCGGGGAAAACAGATACGCAGTATTTT. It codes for CASSQLAGKTDTQYF.

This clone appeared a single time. The CDR3 spells CASSSSGATSEQYF. CDR3 nucleotides: TGTGCCAGCAGTTCCTCAGGGGCGACCAGCGAGCAGTACTTC. The rearrangement joins TRBV6-6 to TRBJ2-7, with D maybe TRBD1 (6 bases). Germline loops: CDR1 MNHNY, CDR2 SVGAGI (reference sequence). Between the trimmed V and J ends, which lost 4 bases and 6 bases, there was a span of 16 bases. The CDR3 is 14 residues long.

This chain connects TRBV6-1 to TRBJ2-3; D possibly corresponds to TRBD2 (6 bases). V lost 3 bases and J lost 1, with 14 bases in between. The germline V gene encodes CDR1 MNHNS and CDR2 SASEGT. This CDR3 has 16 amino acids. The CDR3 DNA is TGTGCCAGCAGTGATCCAGGACTACGAGGCACAGATACGCAGTATTTT. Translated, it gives CASSDPGLRGTDTQYF.

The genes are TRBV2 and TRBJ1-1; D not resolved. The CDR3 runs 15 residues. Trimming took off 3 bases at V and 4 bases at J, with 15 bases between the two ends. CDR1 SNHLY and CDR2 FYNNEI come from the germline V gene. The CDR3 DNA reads TGTGCCAGCAGTGAGAGACATGGTTTGGGCACTGAAGCTTTCTTT. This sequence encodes CASSERHGLGTEAFF.

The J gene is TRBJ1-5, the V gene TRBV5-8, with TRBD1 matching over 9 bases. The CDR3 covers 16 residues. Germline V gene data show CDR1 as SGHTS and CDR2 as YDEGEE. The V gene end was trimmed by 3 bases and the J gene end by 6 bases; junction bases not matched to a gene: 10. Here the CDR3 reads CASSSRGGTGSQPQHF. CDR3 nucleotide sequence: TGTGCCAGCAGCTCCCGGGGGGGGACAGGGAGTCAGCCCCAGCATTTT.

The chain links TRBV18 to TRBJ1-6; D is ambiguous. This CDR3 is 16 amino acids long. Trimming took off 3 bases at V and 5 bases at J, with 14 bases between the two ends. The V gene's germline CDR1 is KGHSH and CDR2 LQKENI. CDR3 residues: CASSPTTPSNNSPLHF. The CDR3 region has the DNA TGTGCCAGCTCACCTACAACCCCATCGAATAATTCACCCCTCCACTTT. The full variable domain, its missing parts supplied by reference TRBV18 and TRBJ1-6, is NAGVMQNPRHLVRRRGQEARLRCSPMKGHSHVYWYRQLPEEGLKFMVYLQKENIIDESGMPKERFSAEFPKEGPSILRIQQVVRGDSAAYFCASSPTTPSNNSPLHFGNGTRLTVT.

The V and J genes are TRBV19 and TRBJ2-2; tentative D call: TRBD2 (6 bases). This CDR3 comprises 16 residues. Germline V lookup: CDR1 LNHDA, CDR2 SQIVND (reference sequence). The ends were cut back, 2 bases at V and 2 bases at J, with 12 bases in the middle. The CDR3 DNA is TGTGCCAGTAGTATAACGGGGGTCTACAACACCGGGGAGCTGTTTTTT. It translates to CASSITGVYNTGELFF.

CDR3 DNA sequence: TGTGCCACCAACCTAAGTCCCACTTACGAGCAGTACTTC. Translated: CATNLSPTYEQYF. J is TRBJ2-7 and V is TRBV6-5; no reliable D call. This CDR3 has 13 residues. V was cut by 10 bases and J by 4 bases, with 17 bases left in between. The germline CDR1 and CDR2 sequences are MNHEY and SVGAGI.

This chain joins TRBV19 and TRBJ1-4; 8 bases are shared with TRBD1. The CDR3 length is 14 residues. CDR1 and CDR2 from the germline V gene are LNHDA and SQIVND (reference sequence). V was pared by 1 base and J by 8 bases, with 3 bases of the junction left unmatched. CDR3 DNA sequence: TGTGCCAGTAGTATAGTGACAGGGGAAGAAAAACTGTTTTTT. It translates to CASSIVTGEEKLFF.

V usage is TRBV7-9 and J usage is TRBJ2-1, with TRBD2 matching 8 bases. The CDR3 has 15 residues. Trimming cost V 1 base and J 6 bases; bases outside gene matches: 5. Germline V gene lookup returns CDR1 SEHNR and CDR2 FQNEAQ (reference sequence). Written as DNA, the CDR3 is TGTGCCAGCAGCTTAGTGCCTAGCGGGTCCAATGAGCAGTTCTTC. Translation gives CASSLVPSGSNEQFF. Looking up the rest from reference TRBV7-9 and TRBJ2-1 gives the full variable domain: DTGVSQNPRHKITKRGQNVTFRCDPISEHNRLYWYRQTLGQGPEFLTYFQNEAQLEKSRLLSDRFSAERPKGSFSTLEIQRTEQGDSAMYLCASSLVPSGSNEQFFGPGTRLTVL.

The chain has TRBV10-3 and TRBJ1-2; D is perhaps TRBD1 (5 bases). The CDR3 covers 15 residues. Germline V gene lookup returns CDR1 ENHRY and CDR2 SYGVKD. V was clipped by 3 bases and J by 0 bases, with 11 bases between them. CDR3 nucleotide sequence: TGTGCCATCAGTGAACAGGAGAAATCTAACTATGGCTACACCTTC. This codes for CAISEQEKSNYGYTF.

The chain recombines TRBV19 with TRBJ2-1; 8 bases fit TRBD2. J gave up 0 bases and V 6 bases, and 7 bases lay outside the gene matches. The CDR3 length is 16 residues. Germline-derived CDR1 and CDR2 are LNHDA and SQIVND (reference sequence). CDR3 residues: CASRRGGLSSYNEQFF. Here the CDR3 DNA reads TGTGCCAGTAGACGCGGGGGGTTAAGCTCCTACAATGAGCAGTTCTTC.

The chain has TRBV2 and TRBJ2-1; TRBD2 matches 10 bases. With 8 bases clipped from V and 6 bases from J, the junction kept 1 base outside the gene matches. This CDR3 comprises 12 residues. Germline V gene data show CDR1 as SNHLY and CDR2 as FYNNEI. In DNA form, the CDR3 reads TGTGCCAGCGTAGCGGGGGGCAATGAGCAGTTCTTC. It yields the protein CASVAGGNEQFF.

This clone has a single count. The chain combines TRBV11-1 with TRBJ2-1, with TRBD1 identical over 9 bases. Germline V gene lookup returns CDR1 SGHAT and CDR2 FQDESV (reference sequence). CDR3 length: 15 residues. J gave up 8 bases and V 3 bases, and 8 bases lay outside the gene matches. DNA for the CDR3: TGTGCCAGCAGCTTTACCGGGACAGGGAGGGATGAGCAGTTCTTC. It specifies CASSFTGTGRDEQFF. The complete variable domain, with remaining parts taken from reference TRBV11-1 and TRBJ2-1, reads EAEVAQSPRYKITEKSQAVAFWCDPISGHATLYWYRQILGQGPELLVQFQDESVVDDSQLPKDRFSAERLKGVDSTLKIQPAELGDSAMYLCASSFTGTGRDEQFFGPGTRLTVL.

The CDR3 here is CASSSLAGGNNEQFF. The CDR3 region has the DNA TGTGCCAGCAGCTCACTAGCGGGGGGCAACAATGAGCAGTTCTTC. The chain recombines TRBV11-2 with TRBJ2-1; 12 bases map to TRBD2. V was pared by 4 bases and J by 5 bases, with 3 bases of the junction left unmatched. This CDR3 spans 15 amino acids. Germline CDR1 and CDR2: SGHAT and FQNNGV.

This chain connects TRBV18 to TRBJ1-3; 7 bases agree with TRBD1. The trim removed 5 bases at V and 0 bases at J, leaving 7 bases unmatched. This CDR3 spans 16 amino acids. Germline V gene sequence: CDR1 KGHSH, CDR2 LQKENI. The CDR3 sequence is CASSSRDSDSGNTIYF. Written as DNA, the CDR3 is TGTGCCAGCTCATCCCGGGACAGCGACTCTGGAAACACCATATATTTT.